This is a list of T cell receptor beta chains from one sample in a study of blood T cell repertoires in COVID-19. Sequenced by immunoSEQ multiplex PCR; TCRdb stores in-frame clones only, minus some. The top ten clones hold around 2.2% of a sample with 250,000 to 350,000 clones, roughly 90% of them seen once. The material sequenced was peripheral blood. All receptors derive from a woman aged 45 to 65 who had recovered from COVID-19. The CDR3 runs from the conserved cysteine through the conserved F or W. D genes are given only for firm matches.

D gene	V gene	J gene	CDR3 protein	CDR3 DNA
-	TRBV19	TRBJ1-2	CASSTVRTGIYGYTF	TGTGCCAGTAGTACCGTCCGTACGGGGATCTATGGCTACACCTTC
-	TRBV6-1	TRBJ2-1	CASSEAVLTVCCFF	TGTGCCAGCAGTGAAGCGGTCCTAACTGTATGTTGTTTCTTC
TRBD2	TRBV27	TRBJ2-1	CASIGTSGSLYNEQFF	TGTGCCAGCATTGGGACTAGCGGGAGTCTGTACAATGAGCAGTTCTTC
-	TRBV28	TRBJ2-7	CASSLTATGNYEQYF	TGTGCCAGCAGTTTAACCGCAACAGGGAACTACGAGCAGTACTTC
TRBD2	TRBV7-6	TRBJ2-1	CASSLDLSGRSNEQFF	TGTGCCAGCAGCTTAGACCTTAGCGGGAGATCTAATGAGCAGTTCTTC
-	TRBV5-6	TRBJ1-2	CASSFGQNYGYTF	TGTGCCAGCAGCTTTGGACAGAACTATGGCTACACCTTC
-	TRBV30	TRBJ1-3	CAWSRAGFRNTIYF	TGTGCCTGGAGTAGGGCAGGGTTTAGAAACACCATATATTTT
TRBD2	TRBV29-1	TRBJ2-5	CSVGASGGVLKETQYF	TGCAGCGTTGGGGCTAGCGGGGGAGTCTTAAAAGAGACCCAGTACTTC
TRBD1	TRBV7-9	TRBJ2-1	CASSSAGGYNEQFF	TGTGCCAGCAGCTCCGCAGGGGGATACAATGAGCAGTTCTTC
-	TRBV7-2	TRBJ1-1	CASSLQQGWITEAFF	TGTGCCAGCAGCTTACAGCAGGGGTGGATCACTGAAGCTTTCTTT